This T cell receptor beta chain comes out of a study of T cell responses to AZD1222 COVID-19 vaccine. The study, taken as a whole, reports: Only five to seven individuals given AZD1222 were seropositive at baseline.

The junction had 7 bases not matched to a gene; V was cut back by 1 base and J by 5 bases. Germline V gene data show CDR1 as SGHRS and CDR2 as YFSETQ. This CDR3 spans 16 amino acids. A word on this clone: Its specificity is not known.

Assay: immunoSEQ multiplex PCR; the TCRdb copy retains only in-frame clones and omits some. The table shows over 150,000 clones, with about nine tenths occurring only once. The chain employs TRBV5-1 and TRBJ2-1; 9 nucleotides line up with TRBD2. The input for sequencing was peripheral blood, taken on day 0 of MenACWY control vaccination. This receptor was taken from an adult in good health. The CDR3 bases are TGCGCCAGCAGCTTGTCACTGGCGGGGGGGCACAATGAGCAGTTCTTC. Residues: CASSLSLAGGHNEQFF.